This T cell receptor (beta chain) comes out of a study of blood T cell repertoires in COVID-19. The wider study: Samples representing acute and convalescent COVID-19 were sourced from the United States, Italy and Spain.

CDR1 is MNHEY and CDR2 is SVGAGI in the germline V gene. The CDR3 is 14 residues long. Trimming at V came to 6 bases and at J to 2 bases, leaving 4 bases not matched to a gene. Assay: immunoSEQ multiplex PCR; the TCRdb copy retains only in-frame clones and omits some. The repertoire has about 380,000 clones, 70% to 90% of them found once; the top ten carry 1.2%. Two negative PCRs, clearance, or symptom resolution characterized the recovered Cohort 3 donors. The TCR originated in a woman aged 18-30 years who had recovered from COVID-19. Sequencing was carried out using PBMCs or T cells enriched from blood (not recorded which). This sequence joins TRBV6-5 and TRBJ1-5, with 7 bases aligning to TRBD1. The CDR3 loop reads CASSVTGGNQPQHF. The CDR3 nucleotides are TGTGCCAGCAGCGTAACAGGGGGCAATCAGCCCCAGCATTTT.